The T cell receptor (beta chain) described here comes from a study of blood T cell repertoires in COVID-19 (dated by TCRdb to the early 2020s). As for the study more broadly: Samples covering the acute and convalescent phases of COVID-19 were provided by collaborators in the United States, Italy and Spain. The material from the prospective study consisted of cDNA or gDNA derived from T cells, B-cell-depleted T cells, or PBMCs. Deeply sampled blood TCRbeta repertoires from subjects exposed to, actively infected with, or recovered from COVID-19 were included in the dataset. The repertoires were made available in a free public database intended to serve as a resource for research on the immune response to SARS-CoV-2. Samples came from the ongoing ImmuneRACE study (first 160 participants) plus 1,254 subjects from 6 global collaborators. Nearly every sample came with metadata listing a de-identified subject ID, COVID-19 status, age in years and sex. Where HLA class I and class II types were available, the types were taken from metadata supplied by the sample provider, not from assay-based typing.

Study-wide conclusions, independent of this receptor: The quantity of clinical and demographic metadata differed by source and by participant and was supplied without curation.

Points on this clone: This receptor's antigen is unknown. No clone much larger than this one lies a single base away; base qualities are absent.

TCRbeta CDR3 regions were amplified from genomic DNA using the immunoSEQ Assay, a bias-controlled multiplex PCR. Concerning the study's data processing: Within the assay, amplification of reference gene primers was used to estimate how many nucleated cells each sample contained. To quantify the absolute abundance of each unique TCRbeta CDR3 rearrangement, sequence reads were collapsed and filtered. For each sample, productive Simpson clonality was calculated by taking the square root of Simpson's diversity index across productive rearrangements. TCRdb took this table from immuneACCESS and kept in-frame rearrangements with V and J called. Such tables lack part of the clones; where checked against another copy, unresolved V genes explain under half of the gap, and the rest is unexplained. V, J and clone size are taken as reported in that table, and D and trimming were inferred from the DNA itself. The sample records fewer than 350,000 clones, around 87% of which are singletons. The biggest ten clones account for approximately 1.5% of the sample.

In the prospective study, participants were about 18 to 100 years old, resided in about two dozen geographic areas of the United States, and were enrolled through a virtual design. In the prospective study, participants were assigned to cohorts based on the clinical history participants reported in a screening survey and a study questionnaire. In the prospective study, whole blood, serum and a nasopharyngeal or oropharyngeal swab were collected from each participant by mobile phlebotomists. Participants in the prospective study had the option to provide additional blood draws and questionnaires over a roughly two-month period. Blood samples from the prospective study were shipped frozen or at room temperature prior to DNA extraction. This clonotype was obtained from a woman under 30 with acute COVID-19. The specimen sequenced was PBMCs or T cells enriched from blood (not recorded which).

The DNA is TGTGCCAGCAGTCCGACAGGGGGCGGAATGTATGAGCAGTTCTTC. Its product reads: CASSPTGGGMYEQFF. The chain is assembled from TRBV6-5 and TRBJ2-1; 10 of the junction bases match TRBD1. CDR3 length: 15 amino acids, cysteine to phenylalanine. Only CDR3 DNA is held: 45 bases, read in frame from base 1. Clipping removes 5 bases from V and 8 bases from J, with 9 as the unmatched junction base count. The germline V gene supplies CDR1 MNHEY and CDR2 SVGAGI.